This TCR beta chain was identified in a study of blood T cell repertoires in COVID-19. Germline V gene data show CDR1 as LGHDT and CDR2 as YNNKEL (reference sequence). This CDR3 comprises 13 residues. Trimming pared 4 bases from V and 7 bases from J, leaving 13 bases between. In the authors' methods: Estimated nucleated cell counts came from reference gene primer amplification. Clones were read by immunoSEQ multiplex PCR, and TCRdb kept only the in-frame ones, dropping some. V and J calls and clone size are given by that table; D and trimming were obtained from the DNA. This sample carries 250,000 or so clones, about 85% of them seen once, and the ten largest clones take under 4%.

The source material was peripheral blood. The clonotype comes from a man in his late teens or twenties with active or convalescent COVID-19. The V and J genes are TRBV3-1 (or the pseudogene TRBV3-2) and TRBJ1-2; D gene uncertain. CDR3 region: CASSPRGLSGYTF. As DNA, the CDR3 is TGTGCCAGCAGCCCACGGGGTTTGAGTGGCTACACCTTC.